Below are 23 T cell receptor beta chains sequenced from a single sample in a study of blood T cells in healthy people across ages. The authors ran a second PCR of about 6 to 12 cycles using a sample-barcoded 5' primer and a J-beta primer mix. TCRdb itself ran the 5' RACE reads through MiXCR, one entry per CDR3 protein. Altogether 1 million to 1.2 million distinct CDR3 sequences are present, less than 45% being singletons, with the ten largest covering 13%. The sequenced material came from blood. Receptor source: a man in his late teens or twenties in good health.

This clonotype has only a few counts. The genes are TRBV10-3 and TRBJ1-1; D gene ambiguous. V lost 2 bases and J lost 5, with 12 bases in between. Germline CDR1 and CDR2: ENHRY and SYGVKD. The CDR3 runs to 14 residues. CDR3 protein: CAISEVGGRTEAFF. The CDR3 DNA sequence: TGTGCCATCAGTGAGGTGGGAGGGCGGACTGAAGCTTTCTTT.

This clonotype has only a few counts. The chain employs TRBV6-1 and TRBJ1-2, with 8 bases that match TRBD1. Trimming removed 8 bases from V and 9 bases from J; junction bases left unmatched: 5. The CDR3 length is 11 residues. CDR1 MNHNS and CDR2 SASEGT come from the germline V gene. The CDR3, as DNA: TGTGCCAGCCGGACAGGGTTGAGCTACACCTTC. This gives the protein CASRTGLSYTF.

This rearrangement joins TRBV20-1 to TRBJ2-3, with TRBD2 matching 8 bases. J lost 2 bases, V lost 5 bases, and 9 bases had no gene match. The CDR3 runs 15 residues. Germline loops: CDR1 DFQATT, CDR2 SNEGSKA (reference sequence). DNA of the CDR3: TGCAGTGCTCCTTCAGCGGGGGAGGACACAGATACGCAGTATTTT. Its protein product is CSAPSAGEDTDTQYF.

The genes are TRBV5-6 and TRBJ1-1; D possibly corresponds to TRBD1 (6 bases). Trimming took off 3 bases at V and 5 bases at J, with 17 bases between the two ends. Germline CDR1 is SGHDT and CDR2 is YYEEEE. This CDR3 is built from 15 residues. The CDR3: CASSWGASLGTEAFF. The CDR3 DNA follows: TGTGCCAGCAGCTGGGGGGCCTCGTTAGGGACTGAAGCTTTCTTT.

The V gene is TRBV2, the J gene TRBJ1-4; D is ambiguous. The DNA end is more similar to TRBJ2-2, so the J call may be wrong. Germline CDR1 SNHLY, CDR2 FYNNEI. The length of the CDR3 is 13 residues. The CDR3 DNA reads as TGTGCCAGCAGTGAGGGCCACACCGGGGAGCTGTTTTTT. Its protein is CASSEGHTGELFF.

This clonotype was observed a handful of times. The rearrangement links TRBV4-1 to TRBJ1-5, with D maybe TRBD1 (6 bases). This CDR3 has 16 amino acids. V dropped 2 bases and J dropped 6 bases, with 17 bases sitting between them. Germline CDR1 and CDR2: MGHRA and YSYEKL. The CDR3 protein is CASSQSFRGHVQPQHF. In nucleotides, the CDR3 is TGCGCCAGCAGCCAAAGCTTTCGGGGGCACGTTCAGCCCCAGCATTTT.

The chain recombines TRBV12-3 or TRBV12-4 with TRBJ2-5; maybe TRBD2 (6 bases). Trimming pared 7 bases from V and 7 bases from J, leaving 13 bases between. The CDR3 length is 12 residues. CDR3 coding DNA: TGTGCCAGCACCCAGGCGGGGTTGACCCAGTACTTC. It yields the protein CASTQAGLTQYF.

In its sample, this clonotype was seen a few times. The J gene is TRBJ2-7, the V gene TRBV20-1; D remains unclear. The CDR3 totals 11 residues. V shed 3 bases and J shed 4 bases, with 7 bases lying between them. In germline, CDR1 is DFQATT, CDR2 SNEGSKA (reference sequence). The CDR3 DNA reads TGCAGTGCTAGCACGGAGTACGAGCAGTACTTC. Translated: CSASTEYEQYF.

This clonotype was observed once. V gene TRBV7-9 combines with J gene TRBJ1-2, with 8 bases lining up with TRBD1. The CDR3 loop spans 15 amino acids. V lost 3 bases and J lost 4; bases outside the gene matches: 7. Germline CDR1 SEHNR, CDR2 FQNEAQ (reference sequence). The CDR3 DNA is TGTGCCAGCAGCTTTTCTAGCGGACAGGGCTATGGCTACACCTTC. It codes for CASSFSSGQGYGYTF.

The chain employs TRBV2 and TRBJ2-1; D is unresolved. Trimming removed 7 bases from V and 8 bases from J, with 15 bases in between. This CDR3 has 13 residues. Germline V CDR1 and CDR2: SNHLY, FYNNEI. Written as DNA, the CDR3 is TGTGCCAGCATCCCAGCAGATATCTATGAGCAGTTCTTC. This codes for CASIPADIYEQFF.

The chain couples TRBV4-1 to TRBJ1-4; TRBD1 agrees at 8 bases. The CDR3 is 16 amino acids. Losses at the gene ends were 4 bases for V and 8 bases for J; bases not matched to a gene: 12. Germline lookup yields CDR1 MGHRA and CDR2 YSYEKL. The CDR3 loop reads CASSPTGVGPWEKLFF. CDR3 DNA sequence: TGCGCCAGCAGCCCGACAGGGGTCGGTCCGTGGGAAAAACTGTTTTTT.

This clonotype has just a few counts. The chain joins TRBV2 to TRBJ2-2, with D unresolved. The CDR3 is made up of 10 amino acids. V was trimmed by 5 bases and J by 10 bases, leaving 5 bases between them. Germline CDR1 reads SNHLY; CDR2 reads FYNNEI. The CDR3 reads CASSSTELFF. Written as DNA, the CDR3 is TGTGCCAGCAGTAGTACGGAGCTGTTTTTT.

The chain couples TRBV2 to TRBJ1-5, with 7 bases matching TRBD1. V dropped 7 bases and J dropped 6; count of bases not matched to a gene: 6. Germline V gene lookup returns CDR1 SNHLY and CDR2 FYNNEI. This CDR3 is 13 amino acids long. In nucleotides, the CDR3 is TGTGCCAGCACATCAGGGGGTGGTCAGCCCCAGCATTTT. As protein: CASTSGGGQPQHF.

There are a few counts of this clonotype. The chain recombines TRBV27 with TRBJ1-5; D perhaps matches TRBD1 (5 bases). The CDR3 sequence is 13 residues long. Germline V gives CDR1 MNHEY, CDR2 SMNVEV (reference sequence). Trimming removed 8 bases from V and 6 bases from J, with 14 bases in between. CDR3 DNA: TGTGCCAGCGGAGACAGTCTAATTCAGCCCCAGCATTTT. This gives the protein CASGDSLIQPQHF.

V is TRBV5-1 and J is TRBJ2-5; 10 positions agree with TRBD2. Per germline, CDR1 SGHRS and CDR2 YFSETQ. The junction had 3 bases not matched to a gene; V was cut back by 0 bases and J by 4 bases. The CDR3 is 15 amino acids. CDR3 bases: TGCGCCAGCAGCTTGGTAGCTAGCGGGAGAGAGACCCAGTACTTC. Its translation is CASSLVASGRETQYF.

This chain uses TRBV6-1 with TRBJ2-7, with TRBD1 as a possible D gene (6 bases). Per germline, CDR1 MNHNS and CDR2 SASEGT. V lost 1 base and J lost 0, with 10 bases in between. The CDR3 covers 15 residues. The CDR3: CASSEEGESSYEQYF. DNA of the CDR3: TGTGCCAGCAGTGAAGAGGGGGAGAGCTCCTACGAGCAGTACTTC.

The rearrangement links TRBV5-1 to TRBJ1-5; 7 bases are a match to TRBD1. This CDR3 spans 16 amino acids. The germline CDR1 and CDR2 sequences are SGHRS and YFSETQ. The ends lost 0 bases at V and 3 bases at J; junction bases unmatched: 6. DNA of the CDR3: TGCGCCAGCAGCTTGGCACCAGGGGGGGTCAATCAGCCCCAGCATTTT. Translated, it gives CASSLAPGGVNQPQHF.

The rearrangement links TRBV10-3 to TRBJ2-5, with 7 bases lining up with TRBD1. The DNA matches TRBJ2-7 better at its end, which makes the J call doubtful. Germline V gives CDR1 ENHRY, CDR2 SYGVKD. The CDR3 length is 14 residues. The chain's CDR3 is CAITKGDRPYEQYF. The CDR3 coding sequence is TGTGCCATCACCAAGGGGGACAGACCCTACGAGCAGTACTTC.

Concerning this clonotype itself: The junction shows a germline mismatch at one end, possibly a read error. This sequence joins TRBV2 and TRBJ1-5; D is unresolved. The length of the CDR3 is 13 residues. CDR1 is SNHLY, CDR2 FYNNEI, per germline. The CDR3 spells CASSERSNRPQHF. CDR3 sequence (DNA): TGTGCCAGCAGTGAAAGGAGCAATCGGCCCCAGCATTTT.

In its sample, this clonotype was seen a few times. The rearrangement joins TRBV12-3 or TRBV12-4 to TRBJ2-3; D call uncertain. There are 12 residues in the CDR3. Between the trimmed V and J ends, which lost 8 bases and 6 bases, there was a span of 12 bases. The CDR3 loop reads CASRSSPDTQYF. The CDR3 DNA sequence: TGTGCCAGCCGGTCGTCCCCCGATACGCAGTATTTT.

J is TRBJ2-7 and V is TRBV4-1; D is possibly TRBD1 or TRBD2 (5 bases each). V lost 3 bases and J lost 7, with 22 bases in between. Germline V lookup: CDR1 MGHRA, CDR2 YSYEKL. The CDR3 is 16 residues long. The DNA of the CDR3 is TGCGCCAGCAGCCAGGGGGTGACAGCCCCCTACAATGAGCAGTACTTC. Protein sequence: CASSQGVTAPYNEQYF.

This chain links TRBV6-5 with TRBJ1-4; D possibly corresponds to TRBD1 (6 bases). The length of the CDR3 is 17 residues. Per germline, CDR1 MNHEY and CDR2 SVGAGI. V lost 2 bases and J lost 3, with 16 bases in between. The CDR3 DNA is TGTGCCAGCAGTTACATCCTCGGGGGCCAGGCTAATGAAAAACTGTTTTTT. Translated, it gives CASSYILGGQANEKLFF.

This sequence joins TRBV25-1 and TRBJ2-1; 13 nucleotides align to TRBD2. This CDR3 comprises 19 residues. J was trimmed by 4 bases and V by 4 bases; bases with no gene match: 13. Looked up from germline, CDR1 is MGHDK and CDR2 is SYGVNS. This CDR3 is CASSVRLAGGPNIYNEQFF. CDR3 sequence (DNA): TGTGCCAGCAGTGTGAGACTAGCGGGGGGCCCAAATATTTACAATGAGCAGTTCTTC. Drawing the rest from reference TRBV25-1 and TRBJ2-1, the complete variable domain is EADIYQTPRYLVIGTGKKITLECSQTMGHDKMYWYQQDPGMELHLIHYSYGVNSTEKGDLSSESTVSRIRTEHFPLTLESARPSHTSQYLCASSVRLAGGPNIYNEQFFGPGTRLTVL.